This is a list of T cell receptor beta chains from one sample in a study of PD-L1 blockade in urothelial cancer. The repertoire was sequenced with immunoSEQ multiplex PCR; TCRdb's copy has only in-frame clones and lacks some. The table lists fewer than 40,000 clones, approximately 90% of them singletons. The sample was PBMCs, taken around atezolizumab (anti-PD-L1) treatment. These receptors were obtained from a man between 65 and 79 years old with urothelial cancer. Each CDR3 is given with its conserved first and last residue. A D gene is named only where the DNA matches it firmly. Only some rows state a clone size, as once, few, many or a class for expanded clones.

d_gene: TRBD2
v_gene: TRBV2
abundance: .
j_gene: TRBJ2-3
CDR3aa: CASSRLAGGSGTDTQYF
CDR3nt: TGTGCCAGCAGTCGACTAGCGGGAGGGTCGGGCACAGATACGCAGTATTTT

d_gene: .
v_gene: TRBV7-3
abundance: once
j_gene: TRBJ2-1
CDR3aa: CASSQTSSYNEQFF
CDR3nt: TGTGCCAGCAGTCAAACTAGTTCTTACAATGAGCAGTTCTTC

d_gene: .
v_gene: TRBV25-1
abundance: once
j_gene: TRBJ2-2
CDR3aa: CASILEGGGPAGELFF
CDR3nt: TGTGCCAGCATTCTCGAAGGGGGAGGGCCGGCCGGGGAGCTGTTTTTT

d_gene: .
v_gene: TRBV10-3
abundance: .
j_gene: TRBJ1-4
CDR3aa: CAISERGHVEKLFF
CDR3nt: TGTGCCATCAGTGAGAGGGGACACGTAGAAAAACTGTTTTTT

d_gene: TRBD2
v_gene: TRBV7-6
abundance: .
j_gene: TRBJ2-5
CDR3aa: CASSLMGEGPPETQYF
CDR3nt: TGTGCCAGCAGCTTAATGGGGGAGGGCCCTCCAGAGACCCAGTACTTC

d_gene: TRBD2
v_gene: TRBV28
abundance: .
j_gene: TRBJ2-1
CDR3aa: CASSLIAGGPVDEQFF
CDR3nt: TGTGCCAGCAGCCTCATAGCGGGAGGGCCGGTGGATGAGCAGTTCTTC

d_gene: .
v_gene: TRBV6-5
abundance: few
j_gene: TRBJ1-2
CDR3aa: CASSYSAQNYGYTF
CDR3nt: TGTGCCAGCAGTTACTCGGCACAGAACTATGGCTACACCTTC

d_gene: TRBD1
v_gene: TRBV5-6
abundance: .
j_gene: TRBJ1-5
CDR3aa: CASSGGTGVGQPQHF
CDR3nt: TGTGCCAGCAGCGGCGGGACAGGGGTTGGTCAGCCCCAGCATTTT

d_gene: TRBD2
v_gene: TRBV11-2
abundance: .
j_gene: TRBJ2-7
CDR3aa: CASSLGGSGGGEQYF
CDR3nt: TGTGCCAGCAGCTTAGGCGGCAGCGGCGGGGGCGAGCAGTACTTC

d_gene: TRBD1
v_gene: TRBV5-1
abundance: .
j_gene: TRBJ2-3
CDR3aa: CASSPGQGPWDTQYF
CDR3nt: TGCGCCAGCAGCCCCGGACAGGGGCCCTGGGATACGCAGTATTTT

d_gene: .
v_gene: TRBV2
abundance: .
j_gene: TRBJ2-3
CDR3aa: CASSGLADTQYF
CDR3nt: TGTGCCAGCAGCGGACTGGCAGATACGCAGTATTTT

d_gene: .
v_gene: TRBV28
abundance: .
j_gene: TRBJ2-5
CDR3aa: CASSFFGDIKETQYF
CDR3nt: TGTGCCAGCAGTTTTTTTGGAGATATTAAAGAGACCCAGTACTTC

d_gene: .
v_gene: TRBV5-1
abundance: .
j_gene: TRBJ1-2
CDR3aa: CASSFTGDYGYTF
CDR3nt: TGCGCCAGCAGCTTCACAGGTGACTATGGCTACACCTTC

d_gene: TRBD2
v_gene: TRBV5-1
abundance: .
j_gene: TRBJ2-7
CDR3aa: CASSLLAGDLGVHEQYF
CDR3nt: TGCGCCAGCAGCTTACTAGCGGGAGACCTAGGTGTCCACGAGCAGTACTTC

d_gene: .
v_gene: TRBV11-2
abundance: once
j_gene: TRBJ2-3
CDR3aa: CASSLVFGGYTDTQYF
CDR3nt: TGTGCCAGCAGCTTAGTTTTTGGCGGCTACACAGATACGCAGTATTTT

d_gene: TRBD2
v_gene: TRBV27
abundance: .
j_gene: TRBJ2-7
CDR3aa: CASSFYLAGGTHEQYF
CDR3nt: TGTGCCAGCAGTTTTTACTTAGCGGGAGGAACCCACGAGCAGTACTTC

d_gene: .
v_gene: TRBV27
abundance: .
j_gene: TRBJ2-7
CDR3aa: CASSFAASSYEQYF
CDR3nt: TGTGCCAGCAGTTTCGCAGCGAGCTCCTACGAGCAGTACTTC

d_gene: TRBD2
v_gene: TRBV27
abundance: .
j_gene: TRBJ2-7
CDR3aa: CASSLSRGVNLAEQYF
CDR3nt: TGTGCCAGCAGTTTATCGCGGGGGGTTAATCTGGCCGAGCAGTACTTC

d_gene: .
v_gene: TRBV5-1
abundance: .
j_gene: TRBJ2-1
CDR3aa: CASSLVQAGSYNEQFF
CDR3nt: TGCGCCAGCAGCTTGGTTCAGGCGGGCTCCTACAATGAGCAGTTCTTC

d_gene: TRBD2
v_gene: TRBV2
abundance: .
j_gene: TRBJ2-3
CDR3aa: CASRLGTSGSADTQYF
CDR3nt: TGTGCCAGCAGACTGGGGACTAGCGGGAGTGCAGATACGCAGTATTTT

d_gene: .
v_gene: TRBV10-3
abundance: .
j_gene: TRBJ2-7
CDR3aa: CAIRGGSYEQYF
CDR3nt: TGTGCCATCAGGGGAGGTTCCTACGAGCAGTACTTC

d_gene: .
v_gene: TRBV28
abundance: few
j_gene: TRBJ2-7
CDR3aa: CASSPAVHEQYF
CDR3nt: TGTGCCAGCAGCCCCGCGGTCCACGAGCAGTACTTC

d_gene: TRBD2
v_gene: TRBV18
abundance: once
j_gene: TRBJ2-1
CDR3aa: CASSPGITSGSNEQFF
CDR3nt: TGTGCCAGCTCACCAGGAATCACTAGCGGGTCGAATGAGCAGTTCTTC

d_gene: .
v_gene: TRBV4-1
abundance: .
j_gene: TRBJ2-1
CDR3aa: CASSQNEAYNEQFF
CDR3nt: TGCGCCAGCAGCCAAAATGAGGCCTACAATGAGCAGTTCTTC

d_gene: .
v_gene: TRBV23-1
abundance: .
j_gene: TRBJ2-7
CDR3aa: CASSSTLPGTYEQYF
CDR3nt: TGCGCCAGCAGCTCGACATTGCCTGGAACCTACGAGCAGTACTTC

d_gene: TRBD1
v_gene: TRBV5-6
abundance: .
j_gene: TRBJ2-7
CDR3aa: CASSNRQGAGYEQYF
CDR3nt: TGTGCCAGCAGCAACCGACAGGGGGCGGGCTACGAGCAGTACTTC

d_gene: .
v_gene: TRBV7-6
abundance: once
j_gene: TRBJ2-7
CDR3aa: CASSPRQSSYEQYF
CDR3nt: TGTGCCAGCAGCCCACGACAGAGCTCCTACGAGCAGTACTTC

d_gene: TRBD2
v_gene: TRBV4-2
abundance: .
j_gene: TRBJ2-7
CDR3aa: CASSHIRDYSYEQYF
CDR3nt: TGTGCCAGCAGCCATATCCGGGACTACTCCTACGAGCAGTACTTC

d_gene: TRBD2
v_gene: TRBV6-4
abundance: .
j_gene: TRBJ2-3
CDR3aa: CASSVGLAGDTQYF
CDR3nt: TGTGCCAGCAGTGTCGGACTAGCGGGAGATACGCAGTATTTT

d_gene: TRBD2
v_gene: TRBV2
abundance: .
j_gene: TRBJ2-3
CDR3aa: CASMAGGPGDTQYF
CDR3nt: TGTGCCAGCATGGCGGGAGGGCCGGGAGATACGCAGTATTTT

d_gene: TRBD1
v_gene: TRBV10-3
abundance: once
j_gene: TRBJ1-1
CDR3aa: CAISESGTGVGYTEAFF
CDR3nt: TGTGCCATCAGTGAGTCTGGGACAGGGGTCGGGTACACTGAAGCTTTCTTT

d_gene: .
v_gene: TRBV28
abundance: .
j_gene: TRBJ1-1
CDR3aa: CASSPWTLLAFF
CDR3nt: TGTGCCAGCAGCCCCTGGACACTATTAGCTTTCTTT

d_gene: TRBD1
v_gene: TRBV2
abundance: .
j_gene: TRBJ2-5
CDR3aa: CASQQGPGETQYF
CDR3nt: TGTGCCAGCCAACAGGGGCCGGGGGAGACCCAGTACTTC

d_gene: .
v_gene: TRBV5-4
abundance: .
j_gene: TRBJ1-2
CDR3aa: CASSFKGDYGYTF
CDR3nt: TGTGCCAGCAGCTTTAAGGGAGACTATGGCTACACCTTC

d_gene: TRBD2
v_gene: TRBV28
abundance: once
j_gene: TRBJ2-7
CDR3aa: CASLLAGGYEQYF
CDR3nt: TGTGCCAGCCTTCTAGCGGGAGGCTACGAGCAGTACTTC

d_gene: .
v_gene: TRBV19
abundance: once
j_gene: TRBJ1-1
CDR3aa: CASSIGHRNTEAFF
CDR3nt: TGTGCCAGTAGTATAGGACATCGGAACACTGAAGCTTTCTTT

d_gene: .
v_gene: TRBV5-6
abundance: .
j_gene: TRBJ2-7
CDR3aa: CASSLANYYEQYF
CDR3nt: TGTGCCAGCAGCTTGGCTAACTACTACGAGCAGTACTTC

d_gene: TRBD2
v_gene: TRBV10-3
abundance: .
j_gene: TRBJ2-3
CDR3aa: CAISDRGVDTQYF
CDR3nt: TGTGCCATCAGTGACCGGGGGGTGGATACGCAGTATTTT

d_gene: TRBD2
v_gene: TRBV11-2
abundance: .
j_gene: TRBJ2-7
CDR3aa: CASSSLAGGVYEQYF
CDR3nt: TGTGCCAGCAGCTCGCTAGCGGGAGGGGTTTATGAGCAGTACTTC

d_gene: TRBD1
v_gene: TRBV5-5
abundance: .
j_gene: TRBJ2-3
CDR3aa: CASSIGQVATDTQYF
CDR3nt: TGTGCCAGCAGCATCGGACAGGTTGCCACAGATACGCAGTATTTT

d_gene: TRBD1
v_gene: TRBV5-1
abundance: .
j_gene: TRBJ1-1
CDR3aa: CASSLAAWDRQNTEAFF
CDR3nt: TGCGCCAGCAGCTTGGCCGCGTGGGACAGGCAAAACACTGAAGCTTTCTTT

d_gene: TRBD1
v_gene: TRBV6-1
abundance: .
j_gene: TRBJ2-1
CDR3aa: CASSKDRALYNEQFF
CDR3nt: TGTGCCAGCAGTAAGGACAGGGCTCTCTACAATGAGCAGTTCTTC

d_gene: .
v_gene: TRBV10-1
abundance: large
j_gene: TRBJ2-2
CDR3aa: CASSESLETGELFF
CDR3nt: TGCGCCAGCAGTGAGTCGTTAGAGACCGGGGAGCTGTTTTTT